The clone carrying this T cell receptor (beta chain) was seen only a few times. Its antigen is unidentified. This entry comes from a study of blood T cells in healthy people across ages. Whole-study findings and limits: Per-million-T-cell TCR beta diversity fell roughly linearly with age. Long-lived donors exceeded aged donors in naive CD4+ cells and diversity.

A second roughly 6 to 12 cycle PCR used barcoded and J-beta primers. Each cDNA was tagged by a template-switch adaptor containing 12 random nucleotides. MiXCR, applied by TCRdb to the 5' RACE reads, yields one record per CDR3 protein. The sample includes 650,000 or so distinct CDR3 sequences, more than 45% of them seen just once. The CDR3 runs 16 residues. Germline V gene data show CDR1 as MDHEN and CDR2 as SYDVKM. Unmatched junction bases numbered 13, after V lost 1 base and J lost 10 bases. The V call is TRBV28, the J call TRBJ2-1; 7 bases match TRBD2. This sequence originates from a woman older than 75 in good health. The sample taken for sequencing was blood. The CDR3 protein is CASSLLGSGALGEQFF. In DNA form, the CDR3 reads TGTGCCAGCAGTTTATTAGGCAGCGGGGCGTTGGGGGAGCAGTTCTTC.